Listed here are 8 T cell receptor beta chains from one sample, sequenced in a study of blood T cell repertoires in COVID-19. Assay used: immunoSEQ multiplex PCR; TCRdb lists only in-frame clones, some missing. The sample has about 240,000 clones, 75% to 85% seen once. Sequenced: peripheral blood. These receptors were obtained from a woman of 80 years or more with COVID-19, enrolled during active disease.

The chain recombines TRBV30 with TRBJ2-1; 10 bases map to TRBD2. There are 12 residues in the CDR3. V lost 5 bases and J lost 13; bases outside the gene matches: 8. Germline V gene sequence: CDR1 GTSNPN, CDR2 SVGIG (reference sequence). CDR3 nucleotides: TGTGCCTGGGAAGCGGGGGGGCGAATTCAGTTCTTC. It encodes CAWEAGGRIQFF.

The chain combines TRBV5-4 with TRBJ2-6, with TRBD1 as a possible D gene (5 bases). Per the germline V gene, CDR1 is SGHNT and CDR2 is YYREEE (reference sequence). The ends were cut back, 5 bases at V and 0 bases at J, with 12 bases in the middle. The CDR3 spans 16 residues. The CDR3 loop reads CASSSPGNSGANVLTF. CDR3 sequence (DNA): TGTGCCAGCAGTTCGCCAGGGAACTCTGGGGCCAACGTCCTGACTTTC.

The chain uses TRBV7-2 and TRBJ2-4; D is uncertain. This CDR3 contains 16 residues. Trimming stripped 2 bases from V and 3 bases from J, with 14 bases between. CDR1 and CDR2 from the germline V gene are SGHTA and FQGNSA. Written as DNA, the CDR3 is TGTGCCAGCAGCTTAATTTCCCAGATTGTCAAAAACATTCAGTACTTC. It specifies CASSLISQIVKNIQYF.

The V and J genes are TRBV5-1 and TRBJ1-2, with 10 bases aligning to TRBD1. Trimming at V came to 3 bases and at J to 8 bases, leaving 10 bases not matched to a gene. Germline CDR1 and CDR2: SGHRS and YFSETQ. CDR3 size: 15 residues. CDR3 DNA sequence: TGCGCCAGCAGCTCACGGACAGGGGGACTTCTAGGCTACACCTTC. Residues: CASSSRTGGLLGYTF.

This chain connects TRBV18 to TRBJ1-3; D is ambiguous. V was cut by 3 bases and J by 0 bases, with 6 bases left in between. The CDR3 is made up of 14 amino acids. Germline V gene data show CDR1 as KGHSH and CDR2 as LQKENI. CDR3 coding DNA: TGTGCCAGCTCACCCCAGGTCTCTGGAAACACCATATATTTT. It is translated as CASSPQVSGNTIYF.

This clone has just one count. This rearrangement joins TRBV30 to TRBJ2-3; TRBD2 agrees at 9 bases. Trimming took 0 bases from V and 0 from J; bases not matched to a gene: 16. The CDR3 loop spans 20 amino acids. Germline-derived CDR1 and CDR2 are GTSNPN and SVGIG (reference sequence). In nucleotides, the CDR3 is TGTGCCTGGAGTGTAGGTGGTAGCGGGAGATCGGCCCTAAGCACAGATACGCAGTATTTT. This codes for CAWSVGGSGRSALSTDTQYF.

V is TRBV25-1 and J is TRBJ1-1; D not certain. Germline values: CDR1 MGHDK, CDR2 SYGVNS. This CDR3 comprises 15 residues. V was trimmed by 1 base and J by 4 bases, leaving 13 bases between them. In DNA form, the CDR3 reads TGTGCCAGCAGTGAATCTTACCTCCTAACCACTGAAGCTTTCTTT. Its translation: CASSESYLLTTEAFF.

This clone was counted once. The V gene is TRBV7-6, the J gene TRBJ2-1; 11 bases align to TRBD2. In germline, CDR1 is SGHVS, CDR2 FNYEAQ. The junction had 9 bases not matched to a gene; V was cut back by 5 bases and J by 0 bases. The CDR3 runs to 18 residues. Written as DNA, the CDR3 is TGTGCCAGCAGCCCCGGGACTAGCGGATTCAGCTCCTACAATGAGCAGTTCTTC. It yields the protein CASSPGTSGFSSYNEQFF.